Given below is one TCR beta chain in context. This specimen comes from a study of blood T cell repertoires in COVID-19. Sequencing was performed with immunoSEQ multiplex PCR; in TCRdb, only in-frame clones are kept and a portion is missing. The sample gives 100,000 to 150,000 clones, 80% to 90% of which show up once; around 20% is in the top ten. The clonotype originates from a man in his forties or fifties with active or convalescent COVID-19. The specimen sequenced was peripheral blood.

The CDR3 is CASSLQDTSTDTQYF. CDR3 nucleotides: TGTGCCAGCAGCCTCCAGGACACTAGCACAGATACGCAGTATTTT. V is TRBV3-1 (or the pseudogene TRBV3-2) and J is TRBJ2-3, with D maybe TRBD1 (5 bases). V lost 4 bases, J lost 0 bases, and 11 bases lay in between. The CDR3 has 15 residues. CDR1 LGHDT and CDR2 YNNKEL come from the germline V gene (reference sequence).